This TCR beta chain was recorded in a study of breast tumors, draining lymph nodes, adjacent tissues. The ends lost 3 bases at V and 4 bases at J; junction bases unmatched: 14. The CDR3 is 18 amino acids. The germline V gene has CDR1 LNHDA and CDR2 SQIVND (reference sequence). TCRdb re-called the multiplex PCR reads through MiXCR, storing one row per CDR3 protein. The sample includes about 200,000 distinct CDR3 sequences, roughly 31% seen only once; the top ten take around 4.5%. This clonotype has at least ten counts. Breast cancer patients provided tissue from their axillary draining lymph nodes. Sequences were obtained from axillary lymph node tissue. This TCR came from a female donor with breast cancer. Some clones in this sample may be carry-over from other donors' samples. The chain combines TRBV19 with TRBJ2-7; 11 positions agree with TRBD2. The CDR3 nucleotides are TGTGCCAGTAGTATTCGCATTCTGACTAGCGGGACCCCTTACGAGCAGTACTTC. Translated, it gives CASSIRILTSGTPYEQYF.